Presented here are 17 T cell receptor beta chains from one specimen sequenced in a study of blood T cells in healthy people across ages. For the second PCR, which ran for 7 to 11 cycles, a sample-barcoded 5' primer and a J-beta primer mix were used. One entry per CDR3 protein results from TCRdb running MiXCR on the 5' RACE reads. The data hold 1.5 million to 2 million distinct CDR3 sequences, with roughly 27% observed a single time. The sequencing sample was made of blood. The receptors were gathered from a woman aged 25 to 39 in good health.

This clonotype turned up a few times. The rearrangement links TRBV6-6 to TRBJ2-1; D is undetermined. CDR3 length equals 14 residues. V was trimmed by 0 bases and J by 6 bases, leaving 9 bases between them. Germline V CDR1 and CDR2: MNHNY, SVGAGI (reference sequence). CDR3 residues: CASSYSQGINEQFF. The CDR3 region has the DNA TGTGCCAGCAGTTACTCGCAAGGGATCAATGAGCAGTTCTTC.

This clonotype was detected only a few times. Here the CDR3 DNA reads TGCAGTGCAGTCACTAGCGCCAACTCCTACGAGCAGTACTTC. Translated: CSAVTSANSYEQYF. V is TRBV20-1 and J is TRBJ2-7; the match to TRBD2 covers 7 bases. V shed 6 bases, J shed 0 bases, and the junction held 8 bases outside the gene matches. The CDR3 covers 14 residues. Looked up from germline, CDR1 is DFQATT and CDR2 is SNEGSKA (reference sequence).

This clonotype was detected a few times. The chain has TRBV6-5 and TRBJ1-5, with D uncertain. Germline CDR1 is MNHEY and CDR2 is SVGAGI. The CDR3 consists of 14 residues. Trimming stripped 0 bases from V and 7 bases from J, with 10 bases between. The CDR3 loop is CASSYSKGGQPQHF. CDR3 sequence (DNA): TGTGCCAGCAGTTACTCGAAGGGTGGCCAGCCCCAGCATTTT.

In its sample, this clonotype was seen a few times. V is TRBV16 and J is TRBJ1-2, with a tentative D call TRBD1 (5 bases). Germline-derived CDR1 and CDR2 are KGHSY and FQNENV. The CDR3 spans 17 residues. The ends were cut back, 1 base at V and 3 bases at J, with 18 bases in the middle. In DNA, the CDR3 is TGTGCCAGCAGCCAATATGAACGGACCGGGACGGACTATGGCTACACCTTC. Protein sequence: CASSQYERTGTDYGYTF.

The V gene is TRBV4-1, the J gene TRBJ1-5; D is uncertain. CDR1 is MGHRA, CDR2 YSYEKL, per germline. The CDR3 is 13 amino acids. Trimming shortened V by 0 bases and J by 10 bases, and 10 bases separated the two germline ends. CDR3 sequence: CASSQERPLPQHF. The CDR3 bases are TGCGCCAGCAGCCAAGAACGACCCCTCCCCCAGCATTTT.

This clonotype was recorded a few times. The J gene is TRBJ2-1, the V gene TRBV7-7; D unresolved. The germline CDR1 and CDR2 sequences are SSHAT and FNYEAQ (reference sequence). V was pared by 2 bases and J by 9 bases, with 14 bases between. The length of the CDR3 is 14 residues. For the CDR3, the DNA is TGTGCCAGCAGCTTAACCCAATTGGCGTCTGAGCAGTTCTTC. Its translation is CASSLTQLASEQFF.

This sequence joins TRBV5-1 and TRBJ1-4; D may be TRBD1 (6 bases). Deletions cut 1 base from V and 2 bases from J, with 12 bases between. The CDR3 runs to 16 residues. Germline V CDR1 and CDR2: SGHRS, YFSETQ. Here the CDR3 reads CASSLRGGPTNEKLFF. In DNA form, the CDR3 reads TGCGCCAGCAGCTTGAGGGGGGGCCCCACTAATGAAAAACTGTTTTTT.

A remark on this clonotype: Sequence at one end of the junction differs from germline and may be a read error. The rearrangement uses TRBV20-1 and TRBJ1-5; D is perhaps TRBD1 (5 bases). The CDR3 has 15 residues. CDR1 is DFQATT, CDR2 SNEGSKA, per germline (reference sequence). CDR3 bases: TGCGGTGCTAGGGGTAGAAGCCAGGCGGATCAGCCCCAGCATTTT. Translated, it gives CGARGRSQADQPQHF.

Only a few counts were recorded for this clonotype. CDR3 sequence: CASSRTYF. DNA of the CDR3: TGTGCCAGCAGCCGCACGTACTTC. This sequence joins TRBV3-2 and TRBJ2-4. TRBV3-2 is an annotated pseudogene. The CDR3 runs to 8 residues.

This chain links TRBV12-3 or TRBV12-4 with TRBJ2-3, with D unresolved. This CDR3 spans 16 amino acids. The V gene lost 0 bases and the J gene lost 2 bases, with 12 bases spanning the gap. The CDR3 spells CASSLAPAAFTDTQYF. Written as DNA, the CDR3 is TGTGCCAGCAGTTTAGCCCCCGCGGCCTTCACAGATACGCAGTATTTT.

In its sample, this clonotype was seen a few times. V and J are TRBV20-1 and TRBJ2-5, with TRBD2 identical over 7 bases. The CDR3 length is 15 residues. Unmatched junction bases numbered 13, after V lost 5 bases and J lost 4 bases. Germline-derived CDR1 and CDR2 are DFQATT and SNEGSKA (reference sequence). CDR3 nucleotide sequence: TGCAGTGCTCTAATTGGGGGGGTAGCGGGAGAGACCCAGTACTTC. Translation gives CSALIGGVAGETQYF.

This rearrangement joins TRBV5-1 to TRBJ2-7; 8 bases match TRBD2. The CDR3 is 14 amino acids. Germline CDR1 SGHRS, CDR2 YFSETQ. V lost 4 bases and J lost 3; bases outside the gene matches: 6. DNA of the CDR3: TGCGCCAGCAGCGCCGGGGGGGTACTCTACGAGCAGTACTTC. Translating it yields CASSAGGVLYEQYF.

Many counts were recorded for this clonotype. This chain uses TRBV29-1 with TRBJ2-7; a possible D gene is TRBD1 (5 bases). Germline CDR1 reads SQVTM; CDR2 reads ANQGSEA. V lost 4 bases to trimming and J lost 2 bases, with 9 bases between them. The CDR3 contains 12 residues. DNA for the CDR3: TGCAGCGTTGCTGGGGCCGCCTACGAGCAGTACTTC. The encoded protein is CSVAGAAYEQYF.

This clonotype turned up a few times. The chain is built from TRBV10-3 and TRBJ2-2; TRBD1 matches at 8 bases. The CDR3 loop spans 14 amino acids. The germline V gene has CDR1 ENHRY and CDR2 SYGVKD. V gave up 10 bases and J gave up 3 bases; unmatched junction bases: 7. The CDR3 loop reads CATSVTGDTGELFF. The CDR3 bases are TGTGCCACCTCTGTGACAGGGGACACCGGGGAGCTGTTTTTT.

The CDR3 region has the DNA TGTGCCAGCAGCCCCTATATAAAGCGGATCTACGAGCAGTACTTC. Encoded protein: CASSPYIKRIYEQYF. The chain couples TRBV5-5 to TRBJ2-7, with D possibly being TRBD2 (5 bases). The germline V and J ends were trimmed by 4 bases and 3 bases, with 17 bases remaining between them. This CDR3 contains 15 residues. Germline assignment: CDR1 SGHKS and CDR2 YYEKEE (reference sequence).

V and J are TRBV21-1 and TRBJ1-5. TRBV21-1 represents a pseudogene. The CDR3 spans 21 residues. The DNA of the CDR3 is TGTGCCAGCAACAAAAGCCCCGTGTGGGGAGGGAAGAAACTTTGCAATCAGCCCCAGCATTTT. Amino acid sequence: CASNKSPVWGGKKLCNQPQHF.

The V gene is TRBV20-1, the J gene TRBJ2-3; TRBD1 might be the D (7 bases). V lost 2 bases, J lost 4 bases, and 13 bases lay in between. The CDR3 is 14 residues long. Per germline, CDR1 DFQATT and CDR2 SNEGSKA (reference sequence). CDR3 coding DNA: TGCAGTGCTAGAAATAGCGGACAGGCAGATACGCAGTATTTT. Its translation is CSARNSGQADTQYF.